Sequencing of this T cell receptor beta chain was carried out in a study of blood T cell repertoires in COVID-19. For the study at large: The origin of the acute and convalescent COVID-19 samples was the United States, Italy and Spain. PBMCs, B-cell-depleted T cells, or T cells were the source of the cDNA or gDNA that made up the material.

Original data processing: Amplifying reference gene primers gave estimates of nucleated cell counts. Profiled with immunoSEQ multiplex PCR; TCRdb holds only in-frame clones, not every one. The V and J calls and clone size were taken over from that table, and D and trimming were inferred from the DNA. Of under 250,000 clones listed, around four fifths are singletons. Germline V gene lookup returns CDR1 SEHNR and CDR2 FQNEAQ (reference sequence). Trimming left V 5 bases short and J 3 bases short, with 14 bases between. The CDR3 extends over 14 amino acids. This clone occurred a few times. The source of this sequence is a man aged 35-49 years with active or convalescent COVID-19. Sequenced: peripheral blood. The chain employs TRBV7-9 and TRBJ2-7; a possible D gene is TRBD1 (5 bases). CDR3 residues: CASSTRTLDYEQYF. The CDR3 DNA sequence: TGTGCCAGCAGCACCAGGACACTGGACTACGAGCAGTACTTC.